Following are 21 T cell receptor beta chains from one sample sequenced in a study of CD8 T cells in Susac syndrome. Random-hexamer reverse transcription was applied to roughly 0.5 to 1 ug RNA. MiXCR was run by TCRdb on the immunoSEQ multiplex PCR reads, yielding one entry per CDR3 protein. The sample shows more than 200,000 distinct CDR3 sequences, roughly nine tenths of them seen only once. The sample was CD8+ T cells from PBMCs. These receptors all stem from a human donor with multiple sclerosis.

The V and J genes are TRBV6-1 and TRBJ1-1; D is possibly TRBD1 (6 bases). The length of the CDR3 is 17 residues. CDR1 is MNHNS and CDR2 is SASEGT in the germline V gene. The germline V and J ends were trimmed by 5 bases and 1 base, with 20 bases remaining between them. The CDR3: CASSPSLPGQKNTEAFF. The CDR3 DNA sequence: TGTGCCAGCAGTCCGAGTCTACCGGGACAAAAGAACACTGAAGCTTTCTTT.

The chain recombines TRBV20-1 with TRBJ1-1, with 9 bases identical to TRBD1. Germline trimming cut 3 bases from V and 0 bases from J; bases unmatched to any gene: 8. Germline V gives CDR1 DFQATT, CDR2 SNEGSKA (reference sequence). This CDR3 is 16 amino acids long. This CDR3 reads CSASPRWDRVNTEAFF. The CDR3, as DNA: TGCAGTGCTAGCCCACGCTGGGACAGGGTGAACACTGAAGCTTTCTTT.

The CDR3 DNA reads as TGTGCCAGCAGTCGTGAAGGGGGTTTCCAAGAGACCCAGTACTTC. This encodes CASSREGGFQETQYF. This chain uses TRBV27 with TRBJ2-5, with D perhaps TRBD1 (6 bases). Germline lookup yields CDR1 MNHEY and CDR2 SMNVEV (reference sequence). Trimming left V 5 bases short and J 1 base short, with 14 bases between. This CDR3 is 15 amino acids long.

The rearrangement links TRBV13 to TRBJ1-2, with D maybe TRBD1 (6 bases). V shed 5 bases and J shed 2 bases, with 12 bases lying between them. Looked up from germline, CDR1 is PRHDT and CDR2 is FYEKMQ (reference sequence). The CDR3 has 14 residues. The CDR3 nucleotides read TGTGCCAGCAGCACCCGACAGGAAAACTATGGCTACACCTTC. Translating it yields CASSTRQENYGYTF. The full variable domain, its missing parts supplied by reference TRBV13 and TRBJ1-2, is AAGVIQSPRHLIKEKRETATLKCYPIPRHDTVYWYQQGPGQDPQFLISFYEKMQSDKGSIPDRFSAQQFSDYHSELNMSSLELGDSALYFCASSTRQENYGYTFGSGTRLTVV.

The CDR3 nucleotides are TGTGCCAGCAGTTCCACCGGGATCGATGAGCAGTTCTTC. It translates to CASSSTGIDEQFF. The chain uses TRBV6-5 and TRBJ2-1, with D possibly TRBD2 on 5 matching bases. Germline CDR1 MNHEY, CDR2 SVGAGI. This CDR3 contains 13 residues. Deletions cut 4 bases from V and 8 bases from J, with 12 bases between.

This chain uses TRBV9 with TRBJ1-2; 8 nucleotides align to TRBD1. J lost 8 bases, V lost 3 bases, and 9 bases had no gene match. This CDR3 has 14 residues. Germline values: CDR1 SGDLS, CDR2 YYNGEE. CDR3 sequence: CASSETGVPTGYTF. The DNA of the CDR3 is TGTGCCAGCAGCGAGACAGGGGTTCCGACGGGCTACACCTTC.

This clonotype was detected only a few times. The chain joins TRBV4-2 to TRBJ1-3, with D unclear. The CDR3 loop spans 17 amino acids. CDR1 and CDR2 from the germline V gene are LGHNA and YNFKEQ. Trimming pared 4 bases from V and 0 bases from J, leaving 16 bases between. The CDR3 is CASSPSGQSSSGNTIYF. Here the CDR3 DNA reads TGTGCCAGCAGCCCCTCGGGCCAGTCGAGCTCTGGAAACACCATATATTTT.

The chain links TRBV27 to TRBJ2-1; TRBD2 matches at 8 bases. The CDR3 has 14 residues. Germline V lookup: CDR1 MNHEY, CDR2 SMNVEV (reference sequence). Trimming removed 6 bases from V and 7 bases from J; junction bases left unmatched: 8. In DNA form, the CDR3 reads TGTGCCAGCAGGCGAGCGGGAGCGGTAAATGAGCAGTTCTTC. Its protein is CASRRAGAVNEQFF.

The chain joins TRBV7-3 to TRBJ2-1, with TRBD2 matching 10 bases. Germline CDR1 and CDR2: SGHTA and FQGTGA. The V and J ends lost 6 bases and 0 bases, in that order; junction bases with no gene match: 5. The CDR3 extends over 16 amino acids. The CDR3 here is CASSLAGDYSYNEQFF. In DNA, the CDR3 is TGTGCCAGCAGTCTAGCGGGGGACTACTCCTACAATGAGCAGTTCTTC.

The CDR3 DNA is TGTGCCACCAGCAGATACAATGAGCAGTTCTTC. Translated: CATSRYNEQFF. The V gene is TRBV15, the J gene TRBJ2-1; D is ambiguous. V was cut by 2 bases and J by 4 bases, with 0 bases left in between. CDR3 length: 11 amino acids. The V gene's germline CDR1 is LNHNV and CDR2 YYDKDF (reference sequence).

This chain connects TRBV2 to TRBJ2-1; no firm D call. This CDR3 has 14 amino acids. Trimming took off 1 base at V and 5 bases at J, with 9 bases between the two ends. CDR1 and CDR2 from the germline V gene are SNHLY and FYNNEI. The CDR3 region is CASSEGRVDNEQFF. Written as DNA, the CDR3 is TGTGCCAGCAGTGAAGGTCGGGTAGACAATGAGCAGTTCTTC.

J is TRBJ2-2 and V is TRBV30, with D perhaps matching TRBD1 or TRBD2 (5 bases each). CDR3 length: 12 amino acids. V was trimmed by 8 bases and J by 3 bases, leaving 10 bases between them. The germline gives CDR1 GTSNPN, CDR2 SVGIG (reference sequence). CDR3 DNA sequence: TGTGCCCGATGGGGGTACACCGGGGAGCTGTTTTTT. Amino acid sequence: CARWGYTGELFF.

The chain joins TRBV7-3 to TRBJ1-1; D gene uncertain. Germline lookup yields CDR1 SGHTA and CDR2 FQGTGA. CDR3 length equals 14 residues. Trimming stripped 4 bases from V and 1 base from J, with 10 bases between. The DNA of the CDR3 is TGTGCCAGCAGCTGGGTGGGTGGGAACACTGAAGCTTTCTTT. Its translation is CASSWVGGNTEAFF.

J is TRBJ1-4 and V is TRBV19, with D hard to call. The V gene lost 3 bases and the J gene lost 6 bases, with 2 bases spanning the gap. This CDR3 contains 11 residues. Per the germline V gene, CDR1 is LNHDA and CDR2 is SQIVND (reference sequence). In DNA form, the CDR3 reads TGTGCCAGTAGTATGGATGAAAAACTGTTTTTT. Its translation is CASSMDEKLFF.

The rearrangement uses TRBV29-1 and TRBJ2-7, with D perhaps assigned TRBD1 or TRBD2 (6 bases each). Per the germline V gene, CDR1 is SQVTM and CDR2 is ANQGSEA. This CDR3 spans 14 amino acids. V was pared by 6 bases and J by 2 bases, with 17 bases between. This chain's CDR3 is CSVVGLGATYEQYF. The CDR3 coding sequence is TGCAGCGTGGTGGGACTGGGGGCCACCTACGAGCAGTACTTC.

This clonotype was detected only once. The J gene is TRBJ2-7, the V gene TRBV10-3; no firm D call. V dropped 0 bases and J dropped 6 bases, with 9 bases sitting between them. The CDR3 totals 13 residues. Germline V CDR1 and CDR2: ENHRY, SYGVKD. The CDR3 DNA reads TGTGCCATCAGTGAGTCGGAAGTGTCCGAGCAGTACTTC. This codes for CAISESEVSEQYF.

The J gene is TRBJ1-2, the V gene TRBV4-2; D is unclear. Trimming removed 4 bases from V and 1 base from J, with 13 bases in between. Germline CDR1 is LGHNA and CDR2 is YNFKEQ. This CDR3 has 15 amino acids. This chain's CDR3 is CASSPTLQDNYGYTF. The CDR3 bases are TGTGCCAGCAGCCCTACCCTACAAGATAACTATGGCTACACCTTC.

J is TRBJ2-3 and V is TRBV7-9; 10 bases fit TRBD1. Germline CDR1 SEHNR, CDR2 FQNEAQ (reference sequence). V dropped 5 bases and J dropped 5; count of bases not matched to a gene: 7. This CDR3 spans 15 amino acids. The CDR3: CASSLGTGVGDTQYF. As DNA, the CDR3 is TGTGCCAGCAGCCTCGGGACAGGGGTGGGAGATACGCAGTATTTT.

This chain links TRBV29-1 with TRBJ2-7; 13 nucleotides match TRBD2. J gave up 5 bases and V 3 bases, and 4 bases lay outside the gene matches. CDR1 is SQVTM, CDR2 ANQGSEA, per germline. The length of the CDR3 is 14 residues. CDR3 region: CSVETSGRSNEQYF. The CDR3 nucleotides read TGCAGCGTTGAGACTAGCGGGAGGAGTAACGAGCAGTACTTC.

The rearrangement joins TRBV15 to TRBJ1-5; D is perhaps TRBD1 (6 bases). The V end was cut by 5 bases, the J end by 7 bases, with 12 bases between. The germline V gene has CDR1 LNHNV and CDR2 YYDKDF (reference sequence). This CDR3 is 13 amino acids long. CDR3 protein: CATSGGRRQPQHF. The CDR3 DNA sequence: TGTGCCACCAGCGGGGGGCGTAGGCAGCCCCAGCATTTT.

This CDR3 is CASSQTVPDGYTF. In DNA, the CDR3 is TGTGCCAGCAGCCAGACAGTCCCGGATGGCTACACCTTC. This chain links TRBV7-9 with TRBJ1-2; D is perhaps TRBD1 (5 bases). Trimming removed 5 bases at V and 6 bases at J, with 13 bases between. This CDR3 spans 13 amino acids. The germline CDR1 and CDR2 sequences are SEHNR and FQNEAQ (reference sequence). Filled out from reference TRBV7-9 and TRBJ1-2, the complete variable domain reads DTGVSQNPRHKITKRGQNVTFRCDPISEHNRLYWYRQTLGQGPEFLTYFQNEAQLEKSRLLSDRFSAERPKGSFSTLEIQRTEQGDSAMYLCASSQTVPDGYTFGSGTRLTVV.